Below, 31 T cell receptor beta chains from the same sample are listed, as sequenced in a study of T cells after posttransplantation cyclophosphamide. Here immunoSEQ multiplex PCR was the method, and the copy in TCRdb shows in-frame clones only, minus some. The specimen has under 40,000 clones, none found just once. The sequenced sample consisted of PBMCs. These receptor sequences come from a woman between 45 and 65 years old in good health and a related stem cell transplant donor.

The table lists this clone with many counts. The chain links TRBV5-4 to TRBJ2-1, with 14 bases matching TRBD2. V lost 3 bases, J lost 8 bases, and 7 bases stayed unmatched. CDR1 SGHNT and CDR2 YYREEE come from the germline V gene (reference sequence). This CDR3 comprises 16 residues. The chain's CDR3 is CASSSRGTSGSDEQFF. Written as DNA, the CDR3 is TGTGCCAGCAGCTCCCGTGGGACTAGCGGGAGCGATGAGCAGTTCTTC.

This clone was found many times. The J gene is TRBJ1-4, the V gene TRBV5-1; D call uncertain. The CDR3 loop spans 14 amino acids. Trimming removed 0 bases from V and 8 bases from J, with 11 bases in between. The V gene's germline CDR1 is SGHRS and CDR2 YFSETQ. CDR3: CASSLVQASEKLFF. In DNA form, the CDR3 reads TGCGCCAGCAGCTTGGTTCAGGCTTCCGAAAAACTGTTTTTT.

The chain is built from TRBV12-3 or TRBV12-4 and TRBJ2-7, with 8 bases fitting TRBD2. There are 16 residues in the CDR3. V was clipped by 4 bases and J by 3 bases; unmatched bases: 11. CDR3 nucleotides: TGTGCCAGCAGTTATGTAGCGGGATTTTTAATCTACGAGCAGTACTTC. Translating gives CASSYVAGFLIYEQYF.

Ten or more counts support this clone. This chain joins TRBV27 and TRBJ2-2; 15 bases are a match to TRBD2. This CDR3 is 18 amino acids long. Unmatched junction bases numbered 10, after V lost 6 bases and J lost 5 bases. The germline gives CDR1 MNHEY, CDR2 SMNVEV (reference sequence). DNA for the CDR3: TGTGCCAGCAGACACCAGGGACTAGCGGGAGGATATACCGGGGAGCTGTTTTTT. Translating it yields CASRHQGLAGGYTGELFF.

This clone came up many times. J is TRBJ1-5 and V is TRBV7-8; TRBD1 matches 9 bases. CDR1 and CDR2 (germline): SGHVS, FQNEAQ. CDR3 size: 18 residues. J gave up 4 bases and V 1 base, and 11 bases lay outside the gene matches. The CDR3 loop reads CASSLETGGLPGNQPQHF. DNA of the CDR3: TGTGCCAGCAGCTTAGAGACAGGGGGACTCCCCGGGAATCAGCCCCAGCATTTT.

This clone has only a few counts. CDR3 residues: CASSLAATTDTQYF. DNA of the CDR3: TGTGCCAGCAGTTTGGCGGCCACCACAGATACGCAGTATTTT. This sequence joins TRBV28 and TRBJ2-3; no reliable D call. The V end was cut by 3 bases, the J end by 2 bases, with 9 bases between. The CDR3 consists of 14 residues. Germline V CDR1 and CDR2: MDHEN, SYDVKM.

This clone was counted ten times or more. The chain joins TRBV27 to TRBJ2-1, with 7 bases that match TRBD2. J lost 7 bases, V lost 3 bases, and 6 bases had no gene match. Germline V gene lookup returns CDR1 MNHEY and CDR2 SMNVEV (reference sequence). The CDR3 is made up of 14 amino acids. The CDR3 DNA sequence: TGTGCCAGCAGTTTTCCTGGGGGGGGGAATGAGCAGTTCTTC. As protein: CASSFPGGGNEQFF.

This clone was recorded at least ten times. CDR3 sequence reads: CAISDLGDQETQYF. CDR3 DNA: TGTGCCATCAGCGACTTAGGGGACCAAGAGACCCAGTACTTC. The V and J genes are TRBV10-3 and TRBJ2-5; a possible D gene is TRBD1 (5 bases). V was cut by 6 bases and J by 0 bases, with 11 bases left in between. From germline, CDR1 is ENHRY and CDR2 SYGVKD. There are 14 residues in the CDR3.

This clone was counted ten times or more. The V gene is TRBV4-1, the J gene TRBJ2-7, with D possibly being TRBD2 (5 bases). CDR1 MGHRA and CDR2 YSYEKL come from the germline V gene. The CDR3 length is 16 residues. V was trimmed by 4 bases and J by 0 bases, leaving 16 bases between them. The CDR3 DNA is TGCGCCAGCAGCCCTGGACCCTCGGGGTCCTCCTACGAGCAGTACTTC. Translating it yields CASSPGPSGSSYEQYF.

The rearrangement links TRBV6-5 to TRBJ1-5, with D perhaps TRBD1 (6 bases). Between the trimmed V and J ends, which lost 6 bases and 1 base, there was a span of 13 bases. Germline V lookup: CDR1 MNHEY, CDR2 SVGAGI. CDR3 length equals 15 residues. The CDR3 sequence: CASRRDRFSNQPQHF. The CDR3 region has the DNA TGTGCCAGCAGGAGAGACAGGTTCAGCAATCAGCCCCAGCATTTT.

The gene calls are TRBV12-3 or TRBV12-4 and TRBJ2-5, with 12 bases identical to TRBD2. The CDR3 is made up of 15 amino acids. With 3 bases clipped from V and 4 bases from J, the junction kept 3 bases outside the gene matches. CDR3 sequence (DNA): TGTGCCAGCAGTTTCACGGGACTAGCGGGAGAGACCCAGTACTTC. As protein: CASSFTGLAGETQYF.

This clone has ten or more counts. The CDR3 DNA sequence: TGTGCCATCAGCCAAAGTACAGGGTCCGGAAACACCATATATTTT. This gives the protein CAISQSTGSGNTIYF. The V gene is TRBV10-3, the J gene TRBJ1-3; possible D gene TRBD1, 6 bases. Germline V gene lookup returns CDR1 ENHRY and CDR2 SYGVKD. This CDR3 is 15 amino acids long. V was shortened by 6 bases and J by 4 bases, with 16 bases between the two germline ends.

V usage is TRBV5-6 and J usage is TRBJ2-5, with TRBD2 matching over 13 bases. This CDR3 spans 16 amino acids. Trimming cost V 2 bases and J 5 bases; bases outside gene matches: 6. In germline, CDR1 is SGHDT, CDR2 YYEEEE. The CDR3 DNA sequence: TGTGCCAGCAGCTTCGGACTAGCGGGAGCAGTGGAGACCCAGTACTTC. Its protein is CASSFGLAGAVETQYF. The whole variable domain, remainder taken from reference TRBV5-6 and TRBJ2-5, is DAGVTQSPTHLIKTRGQQVTLRCSPKSGHDTVSWYQQALGQGPQFIFQYYEEEERQRGNFPDRFSGHQFPNYSSELNVNALLLGDSALYLCASSFGLAGAVETQYFGPGTRLLVL.

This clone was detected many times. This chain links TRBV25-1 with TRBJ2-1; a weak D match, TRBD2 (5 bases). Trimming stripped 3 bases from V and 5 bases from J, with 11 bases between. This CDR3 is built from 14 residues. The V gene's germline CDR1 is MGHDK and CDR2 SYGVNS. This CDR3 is CASSERVSDNEQFF. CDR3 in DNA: TGTGCCAGCAGTGAGCGGGTTTCGGACAATGAGCAGTTCTTC.

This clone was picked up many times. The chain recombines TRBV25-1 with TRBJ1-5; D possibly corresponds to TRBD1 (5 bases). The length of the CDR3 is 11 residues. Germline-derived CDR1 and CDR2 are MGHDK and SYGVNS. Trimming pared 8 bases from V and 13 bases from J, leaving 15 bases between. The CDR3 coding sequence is TGTGCCAGCGTAGGGGCAGGCTTACAGCATTTT. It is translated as CASVGAGLQHF.

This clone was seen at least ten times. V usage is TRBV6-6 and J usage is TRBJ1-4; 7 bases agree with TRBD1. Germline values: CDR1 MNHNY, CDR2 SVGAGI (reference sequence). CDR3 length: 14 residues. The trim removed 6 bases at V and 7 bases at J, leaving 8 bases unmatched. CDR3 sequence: CASRRGTESEKLFF. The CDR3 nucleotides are TGTGCCAGCAGACGGGGGACAGAAAGTGAAAAACTGTTTTTT.

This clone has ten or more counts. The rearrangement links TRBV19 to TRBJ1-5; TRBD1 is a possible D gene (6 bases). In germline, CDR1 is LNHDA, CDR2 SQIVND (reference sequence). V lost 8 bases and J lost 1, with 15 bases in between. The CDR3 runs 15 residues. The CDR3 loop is CASCPGTPSNQPQHF. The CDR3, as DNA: TGTGCCAGTTGCCCCGGGACACCAAGCAATCAGCCCCAGCATTTT.

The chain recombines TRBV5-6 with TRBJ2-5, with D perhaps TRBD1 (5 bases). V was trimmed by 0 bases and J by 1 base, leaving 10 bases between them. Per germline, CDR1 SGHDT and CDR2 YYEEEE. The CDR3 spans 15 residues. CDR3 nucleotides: TGTGCCAGCAGCTTGGTATCAGGGCGCCAAGAGACCCAGTACTTC. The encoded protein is CASSLVSGRQETQYF.

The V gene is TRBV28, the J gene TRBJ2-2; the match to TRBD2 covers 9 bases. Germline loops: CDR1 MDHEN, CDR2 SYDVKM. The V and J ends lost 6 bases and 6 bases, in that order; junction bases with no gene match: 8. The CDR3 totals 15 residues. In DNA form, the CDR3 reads TGTGCCAGCAGCTTTCTCCTAGCGGGATCCGGGGAGCTGTTTTTT. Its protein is CASSFLLAGSGELFF.

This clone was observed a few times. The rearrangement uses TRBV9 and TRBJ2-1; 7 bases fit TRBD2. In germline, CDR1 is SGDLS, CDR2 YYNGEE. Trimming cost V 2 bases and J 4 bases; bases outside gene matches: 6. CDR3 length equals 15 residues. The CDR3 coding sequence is TGTGCCAGCAGCGTCACGACTAGCCAATACAATGAGCAGTTCTTC. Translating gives CASSVTTSQYNEQFF.

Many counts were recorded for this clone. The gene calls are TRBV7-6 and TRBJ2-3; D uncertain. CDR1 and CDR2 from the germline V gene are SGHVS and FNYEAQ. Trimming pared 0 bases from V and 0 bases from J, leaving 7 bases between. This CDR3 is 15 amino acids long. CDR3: CASSLAGGSTDTQYF. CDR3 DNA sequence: TGTGCCAGCAGCTTAGCTGGCGGAAGCACAGATACGCAGTATTTT.

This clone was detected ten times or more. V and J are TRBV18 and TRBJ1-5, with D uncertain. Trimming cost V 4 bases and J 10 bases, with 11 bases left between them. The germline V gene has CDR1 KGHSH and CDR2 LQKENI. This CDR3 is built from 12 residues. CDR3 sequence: CASSQDILPQHF. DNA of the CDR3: TGTGCCAGCTCACAAGACATACTCCCCCAGCATTTT. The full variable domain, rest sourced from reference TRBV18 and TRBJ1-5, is NAGVMQNPRHLVRRRGQEARLRCSPMKGHSHVYWYRQLPEEGLKFMVYLQKENIIDESGMPKERFSAEFPKEGPSILRIQQVVRGDSAAYFCASSQDILPQHFGDGTRLSIL.

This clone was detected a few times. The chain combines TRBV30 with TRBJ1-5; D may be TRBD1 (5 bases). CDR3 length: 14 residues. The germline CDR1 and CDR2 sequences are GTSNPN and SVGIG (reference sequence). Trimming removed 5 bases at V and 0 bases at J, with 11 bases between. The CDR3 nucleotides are TGTGCCTGGGCCGACAGCCTTAGCAATCAGCCCCAGCATTTT. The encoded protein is CAWADSLSNQPQHF.

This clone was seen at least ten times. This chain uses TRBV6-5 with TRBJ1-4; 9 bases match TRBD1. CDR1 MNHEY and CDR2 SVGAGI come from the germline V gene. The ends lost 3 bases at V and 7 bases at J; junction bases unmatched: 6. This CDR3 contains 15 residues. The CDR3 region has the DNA TGTGCCAGCAGTTATTTGACAGGGGGGGGTGAAAAACTGTTTTTT. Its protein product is CASSYLTGGGEKLFF.

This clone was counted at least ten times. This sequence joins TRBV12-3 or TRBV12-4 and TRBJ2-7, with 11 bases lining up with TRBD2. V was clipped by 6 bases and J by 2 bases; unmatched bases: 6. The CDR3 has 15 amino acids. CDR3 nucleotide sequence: TGTGCCAGCAGCCAACTAGCGGGAGAGACCTACGAGCAGTACTTC. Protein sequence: CASSQLAGETYEQYF.

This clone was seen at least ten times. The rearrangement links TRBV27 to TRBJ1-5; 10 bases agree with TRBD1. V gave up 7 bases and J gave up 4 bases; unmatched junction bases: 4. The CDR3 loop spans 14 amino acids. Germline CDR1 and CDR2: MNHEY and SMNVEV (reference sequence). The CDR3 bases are TGTGCCAGCACTCGGACAGGGGGAAATCAGCCCCAGCATTTT. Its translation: CASTRTGGNQPQHF.

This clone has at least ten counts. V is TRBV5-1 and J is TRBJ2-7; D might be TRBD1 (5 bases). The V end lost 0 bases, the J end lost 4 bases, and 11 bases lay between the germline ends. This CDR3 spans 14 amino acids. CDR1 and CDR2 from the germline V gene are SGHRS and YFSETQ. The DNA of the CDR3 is TGCGCCAGCAGCTTGGGGCAGGGAAGTTACGAGCAGTACTTC. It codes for CASSLGQGSYEQYF.

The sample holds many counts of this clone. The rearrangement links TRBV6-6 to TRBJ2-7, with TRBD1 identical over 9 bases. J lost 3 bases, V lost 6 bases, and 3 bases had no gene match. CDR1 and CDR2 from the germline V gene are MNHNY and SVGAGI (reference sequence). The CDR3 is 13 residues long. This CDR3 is CASRGDRDYEQYF. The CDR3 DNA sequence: TGTGCCAGCAGGGGGGACAGGGACTACGAGCAGTACTTC.

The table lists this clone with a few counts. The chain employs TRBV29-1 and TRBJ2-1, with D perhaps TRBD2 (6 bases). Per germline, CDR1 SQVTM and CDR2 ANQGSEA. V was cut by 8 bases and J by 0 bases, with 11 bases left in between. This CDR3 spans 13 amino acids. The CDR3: CSTPGLSYNEQFF. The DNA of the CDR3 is TGCAGCACCCCGGGACTCTCCTACAATGAGCAGTTCTTC.

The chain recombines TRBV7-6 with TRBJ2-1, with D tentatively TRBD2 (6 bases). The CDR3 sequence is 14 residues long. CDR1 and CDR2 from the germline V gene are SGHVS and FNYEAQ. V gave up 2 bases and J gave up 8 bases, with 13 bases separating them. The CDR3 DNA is TGTGCCAGCAGCTTAAGGTTCGGGACTGATGAGCAGTTCTTC. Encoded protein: CASSLRFGTDEQFF.

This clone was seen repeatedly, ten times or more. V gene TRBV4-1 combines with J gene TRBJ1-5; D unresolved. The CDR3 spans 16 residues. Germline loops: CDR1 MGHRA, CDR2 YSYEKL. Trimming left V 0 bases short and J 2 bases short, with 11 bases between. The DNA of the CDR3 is TGCGCCAGCAGCCAAGAAGGTTCGAGGGGCAATCAGCCCCAGCATTTT. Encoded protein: CASSQEGSRGNQPQHF.